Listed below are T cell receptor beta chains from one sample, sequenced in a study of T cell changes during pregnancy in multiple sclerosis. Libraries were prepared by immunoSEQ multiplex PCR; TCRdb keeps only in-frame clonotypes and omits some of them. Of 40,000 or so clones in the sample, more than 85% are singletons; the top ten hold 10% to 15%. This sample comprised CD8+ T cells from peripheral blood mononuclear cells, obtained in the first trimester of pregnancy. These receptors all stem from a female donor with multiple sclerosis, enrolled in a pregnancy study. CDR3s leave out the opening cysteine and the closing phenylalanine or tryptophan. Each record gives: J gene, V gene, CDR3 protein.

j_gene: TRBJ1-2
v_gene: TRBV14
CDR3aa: ASSPTTVLYPNYGYT

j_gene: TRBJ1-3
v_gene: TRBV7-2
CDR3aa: ASTHPRAYSGNTIY

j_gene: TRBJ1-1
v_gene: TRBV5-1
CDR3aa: ASSLVPEMNTEAF

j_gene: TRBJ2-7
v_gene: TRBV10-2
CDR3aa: ASSETGTGGEQY

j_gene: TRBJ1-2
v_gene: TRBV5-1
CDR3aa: ASSSQQGLNYGYT

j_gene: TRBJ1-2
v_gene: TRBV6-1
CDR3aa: ASSEYPSRTGNHDGYT

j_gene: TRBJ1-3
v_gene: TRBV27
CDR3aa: ASSLSPTEGNTIY

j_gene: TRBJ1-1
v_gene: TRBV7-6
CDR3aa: ASSRRLPGQGLMNTEAF

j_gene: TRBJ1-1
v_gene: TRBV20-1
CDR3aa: SGLSGTEAF

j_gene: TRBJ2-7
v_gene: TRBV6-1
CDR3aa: ASSEFLAGDTYEQY

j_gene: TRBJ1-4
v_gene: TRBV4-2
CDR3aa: ASSQESEGAMGDEKLF

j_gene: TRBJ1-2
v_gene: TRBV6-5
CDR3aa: ASQEDRGPGYGYT

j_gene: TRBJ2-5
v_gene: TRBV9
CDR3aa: ASSVGTLGAQETQY

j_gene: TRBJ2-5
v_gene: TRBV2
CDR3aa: ARIKLLSGGQETQY

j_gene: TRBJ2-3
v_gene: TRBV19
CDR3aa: ASSSIWATGEEDTQY

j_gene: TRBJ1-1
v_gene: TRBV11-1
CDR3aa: ASNAPGEGTEAF